Listed here are 4 T cell receptor beta chains from one sample, sequenced in a study of neurological immune-mediated disorders. TCRdb re-called the 5' RACE reads through MiXCR, storing one row per CDR3 protein. The table shows 85,000 to 100,000 distinct CDR3 sequences, with roughly 4% occurring only once. Material for sequencing was PBMCs. The receptors stem from a woman aged 18-29 years with multiple sclerosis.

The CDR3 protein is CASSRGQEIEKLFF. In nucleotides, the CDR3 is TGCGCCAGCAGCAGAGGACAGGAGATTGAAAAACTGTTTTTT. J is TRBJ1-4 and V is TRBV5-1; 7 positions match TRBD1. The J segment lost 7 bases and the V segment lost 4 bases, leaving 7 bases of the junction unmatched. This CDR3 has 14 amino acids. Germline V CDR1 and CDR2: SGHRS, YFSETQ.

This clonotype was detected many times. The chain employs TRBV29-1 and TRBJ2-3; 8 nucleotides agree with TRBD1. Germline V gives CDR1 SQVTM, CDR2 ANQGSEA. The CDR3 loop spans 16 amino acids. The V segment lost 0 bases and the J segment 3 bases; nucleotides outside the gene matches: 8. The CDR3 protein is CSVEDTGTGGTDTQYF. For the CDR3, the DNA is TGCAGCGTTGAAGACACCGGGACAGGAGGTACAGATACGCAGTATTTT.

A word on this clonotype: A read error is possible here, since a much larger clone lies one base away. The chain uses TRBV5-1 and TRBJ2-3; tentatively, D is TRBD1 or TRBD2 (5 bases each). Germline CDR1 is SGHRS and CDR2 is YFSETQ. The CDR3 extends over 14 amino acids. CDR3 region: CASSLEGSTDTHYF. The CDR3 nucleotides read TGCGCCAGCAGCTTGGAGGGGAGCACAGATACGCATTATTTT.

The chain combines TRBV19 with TRBJ2-7; D unresolved. Trimming took off 7 bases at V and 2 bases at J, with 15 bases between the two ends. The germline gives CDR1 LNHDA, CDR2 SQIVND (reference sequence). The CDR3 sequence is 14 residues long. The CDR3 region is CASKRETGTYEQYF. The CDR3 DNA reads as TGTGCCAGTAAAAGGGAAACTGGAACCTACGAGCAGTACTTC. Using reference TRBV19 and TRBJ2-7 for the parts outside the CDR3, the full variable domain is DGGITQSPKYLFRKEGQNVTLSCEQNLNHDAMYWYRQDPGQGLRLIYYSQIVNDFQKGDIAEGYSVSREKKESFPLTVTSAQKNPTAFYLCASKRETGTYEQYFGPGTRLTVT.